This T cell receptor beta chain was identified in a study of blood T cell repertoires in COVID-19. Study details: Samples came from the United States, Italy and Spain, spanning acute and convalescent COVID-19. T cells, B-cell-depleted T cells, or PBMCs provided the cDNA or gDNA that served as material.

Original data processing: Reference gene primer amplification gave estimated nucleated cell counts. Here immunoSEQ multiplex PCR was the method, and the copy in TCRdb shows in-frame clones only, minus some. V, J and clone size reflect that table, while D and trimming were determined from the DNA. In the table there are around 200,000 clones, 65% to 85% of which are singletons. This CDR3 comprises 12 residues. Germline-derived CDR1 and CDR2 are KGHDR and SFDVKD. Between the trimmed V and J ends, which lost 9 bases and 3 bases, there was a span of 7 bases. This chain links TRBV24-1 with TRBJ2-2; unclear D gene. Material: peripheral blood. The origin of this receptor is a woman aged 45-59 years with acute or convalescent COVID-19. In DNA form, the CDR3 reads TGTGCCACCCGCCGGGACACCGGGGAGCTGTTTTTT. It translates to CATRRDTGELFF.